This T cell receptor (beta chain) was found in a study of blood T cells in healthy people across ages. Alongside a J-beta primer mix, a sample-barcoded 5' primer served in a second PCR lasting roughly 6 to 12 cycles. In TCRdb, the 5' RACE reads were re-called with MiXCR into one record per CDR3 protein. The sample includes 450,000 to 700,000 distinct CDR3 sequences, approximately 30% of them seen just once. Germline V gene data show CDR1 as SGHRS and CDR2 as YFSETQ. The ends were cut back, 0 bases at V and 3 bases at J, with 11 bases in the middle. The CDR3 length is 15 residues. The clonotype was recovered from a woman in her seventies in good health. The chain combines TRBV5-1 with TRBJ2-3; D remains ambiguous. Sequencing used blood. The CDR3 protein is CASSLDAGVTDTQYF. In DNA, the CDR3 is TGCGCCAGCAGCTTGGACGCCGGTGTGACAGATACGCAGTATTTT.